These 4 T cell receptor beta chains came from one sample sequenced in a study of technical replicates of blood from a few donors. The table came from immunoSEQ multiplex PCR; TCRdb's copy has only in-frame clones and leaves some out. The data contain tens of thousands of clones, roughly 94% of them singletons. Sample: T cells isolated from PBMCs. Receptors originate from a human donor in good health.

This clone has a single count. The chain has TRBV30 and TRBJ1-5; 8 bases align to TRBD1. The CDR3 is 14 amino acids. J was trimmed by 5 bases and V by 2 bases; bases with no gene match: 5. Germline V gives CDR1 GTSNPN, CDR2 SVGIG (reference sequence). CDR3 protein: CAWSPGGLDQPQHF. The CDR3 DNA is TGTGCCTGGAGTCCAGGGGGCTTGGATCAGCCCCAGCATTTT. Full variable domain (missing parts from reference TRBV30 and TRBJ1-5): SQTIHQWPATLVQPVGSPLSLECTVEGTSNPNLYWYRQAAGRGLQLLFYSVGIGQISSEVPQNLSASRPQDRQFILSSKKLLLSDSGFYLCAWSPGGLDQPQHFGDGTRLSIL.

The J gene is TRBJ1-4, the V gene TRBV18; 7 bases are a match to TRBD1. The CDR3 is 14 amino acids. Germline CDR1 is KGHSH and CDR2 is LQKENI. Trimming at V came to 5 bases and at J to 0 bases, leaving 0 bases not matched to a gene. CDR3 bases: TGTGCCAGCTCAGACAGGGCAACTAATGAAAAACTGTTTTTT. Residues: CASSDRATNEKLFF.

This chain joins TRBV12-5 and TRBJ2-2; possibly TRBD2 for D (6 bases). CDR1 is LGHNT and CDR2 is FRNRAP in the germline V gene. The CDR3 covers 15 residues. Trimming took 4 bases from V and 8 from J, leaving 17 bases between them. CDR3 sequence reads: CASGSTGEPLGELFF. In DNA form, the CDR3 reads TGTGCTAGTGGTTCCACGGGGGAACCACTTGGGGAGCTGTTTTTT.

V and J are TRBV7-6 and TRBJ2-7; D gene ambiguous. Trimming removed 0 bases at V and 5 bases at J, with 14 bases between. In germline, CDR1 is SGHVS, CDR2 FNYEAQ. The CDR3 is 15 amino acids. CDR3 in amino acids: CASSLAQEQVDEQYF. DNA for the CDR3: TGTGCCAGCAGCTTAGCTCAAGAGCAGGTCGACGAGCAGTACTTC.